One and the same sample provided the 15 T cell receptor beta chains below, sequenced in a study of spatial heterogeneity in lung cancer (dated by TCRdb to about 2019). Summary of the overall study and its limitations: The number of expanded intratumoral alpha and beta TCRs correlated with the tumor nonsynonymous mutation count.

Library preparation employed 5' RACE. TCRdb records NextSeq 500 as the sequencer. TCRdb reprocessed the public reads (quality trimming at Q25 with fastp, clone calling with MiXCR) and kept in-frame beta chains. A single entry per CDR3 protein holds the most common genes and DNA from its merged rows. Across this sample there are about 9,800 distinct CDR3 sequences, with roughly 56% seen only once. Together, the top ten hold around a quarter of the sample. Their cognate antigens are unknown. The label giving this sample's time point can be read as: sample taken at primary tumor resection. The specimen comprised lung tumor tissue, sampled at surgery. The receptors shown here come from a female donor with early-stage non-small cell lung cancer.

Comment on this clonotype: Because the library targeted alpha chains, this beta chain is an off-target read whose size means little. The chain has TRBV7-9 and TRBJ2-1; D unclear. Germline loops: CDR1 SEHNR, CDR2 FQNEAQ (reference sequence). This CDR3 spans 14 amino acids. V shed 5 bases and J shed 0 bases, with 8 bases lying between them. Here the CDR3 reads CASSAGYSYNEQFF. The CDR3 DNA reads as TGTGCCAGCAGCGCCGGCTACTCCTACAATGAGCAGTTCTTC. The entire variable domain, with the rest obtained from reference TRBV7-9 and TRBJ2-1, is as follows: DTGVSQNPRHKITKRGQNVTFRCDPISEHNRLYWYRQTLGQGPEFLTYFQNEAQLEKSRLLSDRFSAERPKGSFSTLEIQRTEQGDSAMYLCASSAGYSYNEQFFGPGTRLTVL.

This clonotype was observed a handful of times. With the library built for alpha chains, this beta chain is off target and its frequency is not meaningful. The rearrangement links TRBV4-1 to TRBJ1-1, with 7 nucleotides matching TRBD1. The CDR3 has 17 residues. CDR1 is MGHRA and CDR2 is YSYEKL in the germline V gene. Trimming removed 0 bases from V and 3 bases from J; junction bases left unmatched: 10. The CDR3 region is CASSQEARLDRYTEAFF. For the CDR3, the DNA is TGCGCCAGCAGCCAAGAAGCCCGGCTGGACAGGTACACTGAAGCTTTCTTT.

On this clonotype: This beta chain is off target for a library built for alpha chains, so its abundance means little. The V call is TRBV7-9, the J call TRBJ1-1, with a weak D call TRBD1 (6 bases). The CDR3 length is 13 residues. CDR1 is SEHNR, CDR2 FQNEAQ, per germline (reference sequence). V lost 4 bases to trimming and J lost 10 bases, with 16 bases between them. CDR3 sequence reads: CASSSSRLGGAFF. The DNA of the CDR3 is TGTGCCAGCAGCTCATCACGTCTAGGGGGAGCTTTCTTT.

This clonotype was detected only once. Because this beta chain is a stray read in a library intended to capture alpha chains, its abundance should not be given much weight. This chain links TRBV28 with TRBJ2-1; maybe TRBD2 (6 bases). Germline lookup yields CDR1 MDHEN and CDR2 SYDVKM. The V end lost 6 bases, the J end lost 12 bases, and 21 bases lay between the germline ends. The CDR3 covers 14 residues. The CDR3: CASRRLALIGPQFF. The CDR3 coding sequence is TGTGCCAGCAGACGCCTAGCGCTCATTGGACCGCAGTTCTTC.

A remark on this clonotype: With the library built for alpha chains, this beta chain is off target and its frequency is not meaningful. This chain connects TRBV12-3 or TRBV12-4 to TRBJ2-1; D gene uncertain. This CDR3 region has 14 residues. V lost 3 bases, J lost 3 bases, and 9 bases lay in between. For the CDR3, the DNA is TGTGCCAGCAGTTTCGGATCAGACTACAATGAGCAGTTCTTC. It codes for CASSFGSDYNEQFF.

A note on this clonotype: In a library made to pick up alpha chains, this beta chain is a stray read with a size that means little. CDR3 in DNA: TGTGCCAGCAGCCAAGGTAGAGGGGCGGTCGAGCAGTTCTTC. As protein: CASSQGRGAVEQFF. The chain is built from TRBV3-1 and TRBJ2-1; D may correspond to TRBD1 or TRBD2 (5 bases each). CDR3 length: 14 amino acids. The V gene lost 1 base and the J gene lost 10 bases, with 14 bases spanning the gap. The germline V gene encodes CDR1 LGHDT and CDR2 YNNKEL (reference sequence).

This clonotype is judged large. This beta chain turned up in a library designed for alpha chains; as an off-target read, its abundance says little. The chain is built from TRBV5-1 and TRBJ1-1; weak D call: TRBD1 (6 bases). Germline values: CDR1 SGHRS, CDR2 YFSETQ. This CDR3 has 15 amino acids. Trimming removed 0 bases from V and 1 base from J, with 10 bases in between. The CDR3 DNA follows: TGCGCCAGCAGCTTGGGGACAGTTCAGAACACTGAAGCTTTCTTT. It specifies CASSLGTVQNTEAFF.

About this clonotype itself: Found in a library prepared for alpha chains, this beta chain is an off-target read, and its abundance has little meaning. This chain joins TRBV28 and TRBJ1-1, with no clear D. The V end was cut by 6 bases, the J end by 7 bases, with 9 bases between. Per the germline V gene, CDR1 is MDHEN and CDR2 is SYDVKM. The CDR3 runs 11 residues. The CDR3 nucleotides read TGTGCCAGCAGAGACTACAGTGAAGCTTTCTTT. Its translation is CASRDYSEAFF.

A remark on this clonotype: This beta chain slipped into a library made for alpha chains as a stray read, so its size is not meaningful. V is TRBV20-1 and J is TRBJ1-1, with a weak D call TRBD1 (6 bases). Germline lookup yields CDR1 DFQATT and CDR2 SNEGSKA (reference sequence). CDR3 length: 12 amino acids. The ends were cut back, 4 bases at V and 3 bases at J, with 9 bases in the middle. CDR3 DNA sequence: TGCAGTGCTAAGGGGGGGTACACTGAAGCTTTCTTT. Its translation: CSAKGGYTEAFF.

Comment on this clonotype: Since the library was made to target alpha chains, this beta chain is a stray read and its abundance is not meaningful. The chain recombines TRBV25-1 with TRBJ2-7; possible D gene TRBD1, 5 bases. With 4 bases removed from V and 3 bases from J, the gap between germline ends came to 13 bases. Germline values: CDR1 MGHDK, CDR2 SYGVNS. CDR3 length equals 14 residues. The chain's CDR3 is CASSARAPYYEQYF. As DNA, the CDR3 is TGTGCCAGCAGTGCCAGGGCCCCCTACTACGAGCAGTACTTC.

As to this clonotype: This beta chain is a stray read from a library made for alpha chains; its abundance is not meaningful. The rearrangement uses TRBV6-2 or TRBV6-3 and TRBJ2-1; TRBD1 might be the D (5 bases). From germline, CDR1 is MNHEY and CDR2 SVGEGT. The CDR3 is 14 amino acids. V shed 3 bases and J shed 5 bases, with 11 bases lying between them. This chain's CDR3 is CASSYWGSNNEQFF. The CDR3 DNA sequence: TGTGCCAGCAGTTATTGGGGCAGTAACAATGAGCAGTTCTTC.

A remark on this clonotype: This beta chain is an unintended read in a library built for alpha chains; its size means little. This rearrangement joins TRBV4-2 to TRBJ2-1, with 8 nucleotides matching TRBD2. The CDR3 loop spans 17 amino acids. Germline assignment: CDR1 LGHNA and CDR2 YNFKEQ. V lost 0 bases and J lost 4; bases outside the gene matches: 8. CDR3 coding DNA: TGTGCCAGCAGCCAAGATCCCCTTAGCGGGGCGTACAATGAGCAGTTCTTC. Translated, it gives CASSQDPLSGAYNEQFF.

A note on this clonotype: Little can be read into the size of this beta chain, an off-target read in a library designed for alpha chains. The DNA for the CDR3 is TGTGCCAGCAATGACTGGTCAGATACGCAGTATTTT. Translating gives CASNDWSDTQYF. The chain combines TRBV12-3 or TRBV12-4 with TRBJ2-3; D uncertain. The CDR3 totals 12 residues. V shed 7 bases and J shed 4 bases, with 9 bases lying between them.

With respect to this clonotype: This beta chain represents an off-target read in a library built for alpha chains; its size is of limited meaning. The rearrangement links TRBV20-1 to TRBJ2-1; 8 bases are a match to TRBD2. Per the germline V gene, CDR1 is DFQATT and CDR2 is SNEGSKA (reference sequence). There are 16 residues in the CDR3. Germline trimming cut 3 bases from V and 10 bases from J; bases unmatched to any gene: 17. The DNA of the CDR3 is TGCAGTGCTAGGCCCCACCGACTAGCGAGGATAGAAGAGCAGTTCTTC. This encodes CSARPHRLARIEEQFF.

This clonotype was recorded a few times. This beta chain appears as a stray read in a library generated for alpha chains; its size is not informative. V usage is TRBV5-1 and J usage is TRBJ1-1; the D is unclear. The germline V gene encodes CDR1 SGHRS and CDR2 YFSETQ. The length of the CDR3 is 15 residues. V shed 4 bases and J shed 0 bases, with 13 bases lying between them. The CDR3 DNA is TGCGCCAGCAGCCCAATCTCCGGGATGAACACTGAAGCTTTCTTT. Its protein is CASSPISGMNTEAFF.